These 24 T cell receptor beta chains were all obtained from the same sample, sequenced in a study of OX40 agonist ivuxolimab in advanced cancers. Sequencing was performed with immunoSEQ multiplex PCR; in TCRdb, only in-frame clones are kept and a portion is missing. The profile shows around 79,000 clones, roughly nine tenths of them singletons. This material consisted of CD4+ or CD8+ T cells sorted from blood, taken in a trial of the OX40 agonist ivuxolimab. The origin of the receptors is an adult with an advanced solid tumor such as melanoma, head and neck, liver or kidney cancer.

The V and J genes are TRBV5-6 and TRBJ2-1; TRBD2 aligns across 10 bases. J was trimmed by 4 bases and V by 2 bases; bases with no gene match: 6. Germline values: CDR1 SGHDT, CDR2 YYEEEE. The CDR3 has 16 residues. The DNA for the CDR3 is TGTGCCAGCAGCTTATGGAGCGGGAGGGTTTACAATGAGCAGTTCTTC. Amino acid sequence: CASSLWSGRVYNEQFF.

This chain joins TRBV6-6 and TRBJ2-7, with a possible D match to TRBD2 (6 bases). The CDR3 contains 14 residues. Germline CDR1 reads MNHNY; CDR2 reads SVGAGI (reference sequence). V lost 6 bases to trimming and J lost 6 bases, with 18 bases between them. CDR3 nucleotides: TGTGCCAGCAGCTACGGCTCGGGAGCGAGCGAGCAGTACTTC. It specifies CASSYGSGASEQYF.

The chain has TRBV13 and TRBJ2-2, with D possibly being TRBD1 or TRBD2 (5 bases each). CDR3 length: 15 amino acids. Trimming cost V 6 bases and J 4 bases, with 15 bases left between them. Germline V gene data show CDR1 as PRHDT and CDR2 as FYEKMQ (reference sequence). The CDR3 bases are TGTGCCAGCAGTGAATGGGACGGTGGCACCGGGGAGCTGTTTTTT. Translated, it gives CASSEWDGGTGELFF.

V is TRBV28 and J is TRBJ2-7; 10 bases fit TRBD2. The CDR3 is 13 amino acids. J gave up 12 bases and V 5 bases, and 10 bases lay outside the gene matches. Germline V gives CDR1 MDHEN, CDR2 SYDVKM. The CDR3 loop is CASSGAPSGSRYF. The CDR3 DNA follows: TGTGCCAGCAGTGGGGCCCCTAGCGGGAGTCGGTACTTC.

The chain carries TRBV7-2 and TRBJ1-4; weak D call: TRBD1 (6 bases). The germline V and J ends were trimmed by 1 base and 8 bases, with 14 bases remaining between them. Germline-derived CDR1 and CDR2 are SGHTA and FQGNSA. The CDR3 covers 15 residues. The CDR3 nucleotides read TGTGCCAGCAGCTTAGGGCCGGGGGCTGGGGAAAAACTGTTTTTT. Its protein is CASSLGPGAGEKLFF.

The rearrangement joins TRBV28 to TRBJ2-5; D uncertain. Germline V gene data show CDR1 as MDHEN and CDR2 as SYDVKM. V lost 6 bases and J lost 5, with 10 bases in between. The CDR3 has 12 residues. CDR3 region: CASRGLGETQYF. CDR3 DNA sequence: TGTGCCAGCAGGGGCCTCGGGGAGACCCAGTACTTC.

This chain links TRBV11-3 with TRBJ2-5, with D perhaps assigned TRBD1 or TRBD2 (5 bases each). The CDR3 runs 12 residues. Trimming shortened V by 7 bases and J by 2 bases, and 8 bases separated the two germline ends. Per germline, CDR1 SGHNT and CDR2 YENEEA. As DNA, the CDR3 is TGTGCCAGCATGGGGGTACAAGAGACCCAGTACTTC. Translated, it gives CASMGVQETQYF.

V gene TRBV28 combines with J gene TRBJ2-7; possibly TRBD1 for D (5 bases). The CDR3 extends over 13 amino acids. V gave up 10 bases and J gave up 4 bases, with 17 bases separating them. CDR1 MDHEN and CDR2 SYDVKM come from the germline V gene. This chain's CDR3 is CATFRQGRYEQYF. The CDR3 coding sequence is TGTGCCACCTTCCGGCAGGGTAGGTACGAGCAGTACTTC. Full variable domain (remainder filled in from reference TRBV28 and TRBJ2-7): DVKVTQSSRYLVKRTGEKVFLECVQDMDHENMFWYRQDPGLGLRLIYFSYDVKMKEKGDIPEGYSVSREKKERFSLILESASTNQTSMYLCATFRQGRYEQYFGPGTRLTVT.

The chain couples TRBV6-6 to TRBJ2-7; D remains ambiguous. Trimming cost V 5 bases and J 4 bases, with 6 bases left between them. This CDR3 contains 11 residues. Per germline, CDR1 MNHNY and CDR2 SVGAGI (reference sequence). The CDR3 nucleotides are TGTGCCAGCAGTCCACAATACGAGCAGTACTTC. Its translation: CASSPQYEQYF.

The CDR3: CASSQSTVTDDQPQHF. The CDR3 DNA sequence: TGTGCCAGCAGCCAATCGACAGTGACGGACGATCAGCCCCAGCATTTT. The genes are TRBV6-6 and TRBJ1-5; D perhaps matches TRBD1 (5 bases). V was trimmed by 6 bases and J by 5 bases, leaving 20 bases between them. The germline V gene has CDR1 MNHNY and CDR2 SVGAGI (reference sequence). The CDR3 sequence is 16 residues long.

The chain joins TRBV30 to TRBJ2-3; 10 nucleotides align to TRBD2. J was trimmed by 4 bases and V by 7 bases; bases with no gene match: 8. CDR3 length: 14 amino acids. In germline, CDR1 is GTSNPN, CDR2 SVGIG (reference sequence). The CDR3 bases are TGTGCCTCAGGGGGAGCGGGAGGGGCAGATACGCAGTATTTT. Encoded protein: CASGGAGGADTQYF.

V usage is TRBV5-3 and J usage is TRBJ2-2, with D maybe TRBD1 (6 bases). TRBV5-3 is an ORF, with its function uncertain. Trimming took off 4 bases at V and 6 bases at J, with 25 bases between the two ends. The CDR3 totals 18 residues. The CDR3 DNA reads TGTGCCAGAAGCCCGAACTTGCCGGACAGCCCCGTGTCCGGGGAGCTGTTTTTT. It encodes CARSPNLPDSPVSGELFF.

The chain has TRBV4-2 and TRBJ2-7; 13 bases fit TRBD2. Germline V gene lookup returns CDR1 LGHNA and CDR2 YNFKEQ. V shed 4 bases and J 5 bases; nucleotides not matched to a gene: 8. The CDR3 spans 16 residues. The CDR3 DNA reads TGTGCCAGCAGCCGGGACCACGGGACTAGCGGGAACGAGCAGTACTTC. Translation gives CASSRDHGTSGNEQYF.

The rearrangement links TRBV2 to TRBJ1-2; 10 nucleotides match TRBD1. The CDR3 totals 14 residues. Trimming took 4 bases from V and 3 from J; bases not matched to a gene: 2. CDR1 SNHLY and CDR2 FYNNEI come from the germline V gene. CDR3 nucleotide sequence: TGTGCCAGCAGTGGCGGGACAGGGGACTATGGCTACACCTTC. It codes for CASSGGTGDYGYTF. Full variable domain (rest looked up from reference TRBV2 and TRBJ1-2): EPEVTQTPSHQVTQMGQEVILRCVPISNHLYFYWYRQILGQKVEFLVSFYNNEISEKSEIFDDQFSVERPDGSNFTLKIRSTKLEDSAMYFCASSGGTGDYGYTFGSGTRLTVV.

This rearrangement joins TRBV27 to TRBJ2-5; tentatively, D is TRBD1 (6 bases). With 5 bases removed from V and 4 bases from J, the gap between germline ends came to 11 bases. Germline V CDR1 and CDR2: MNHEY, SMNVEV (reference sequence). This CDR3 has 13 amino acids. CDR3 protein: CASSPGTLETQYF. CDR3 nucleotide sequence: TGTGCCAGCAGTCCGGGGACATTAGAGACCCAGTACTTC.

The chain has TRBV18 and TRBJ1-1; 8 positions agree with TRBD1. V lost 4 bases and J lost 5; bases outside the gene matches: 12. The CDR3 spans 16 residues. CDR1 and CDR2 (germline): KGHSH, LQKENI. The chain's CDR3 is CASSQLTRGQETEAFF. Written as DNA, the CDR3 is TGTGCCAGCTCACAACTTACCAGGGGGCAGGAGACTGAAGCTTTCTTT.

V usage is TRBV9 and J usage is TRBJ2-7, with 13 nucleotides matching TRBD2. The V and J ends lost 5 bases and 5 bases, in that order; junction bases with no gene match: 10. This CDR3 is 16 amino acids long. Germline lookup yields CDR1 SGDLS and CDR2 YYNGEE. The CDR3 loop is CASRPLAGGPLDEQYF. Written as DNA, the CDR3 is TGTGCCAGCAGACCACTAGCGGGAGGGCCCCTCGACGAGCAGTACTTC.

The chain is built from TRBV9 and TRBJ2-1; TRBD2 matches 13 bases. Germline V gene data show CDR1 as SGDLS and CDR2 as YYNGEE. The CDR3 extends over 18 amino acids. V shed 0 bases and J 6 bases; nucleotides not matched to a gene: 9. CDR3 sequence: CASSVGASGTSGTNEQFF. In DNA, the CDR3 is TGTGCCAGCAGCGTAGGAGCCTCCGGGACTAGCGGGACCAATGAGCAGTTCTTC.

This rearrangement joins TRBV2 to TRBJ1-1; D is ambiguous. Germline V gene sequence: CDR1 SNHLY, CDR2 FYNNEI. The CDR3 contains 15 residues. Trimming took 5 bases from V and 4 from J, leaving 17 bases between them. The CDR3 DNA reads as TGTGCCAGCAGTATTCGAACGTCGGGGTTCACTGAAGCTTTCTTT. Its translation: CASSIRTSGFTEAFF.

This chain connects TRBV11-1 to TRBJ2-5; D tentatively reads TRBD1 or TRBD2 (5 bases each). V lost 1 base to trimming and J lost 5 bases, with 14 bases between them. The germline V gene encodes CDR1 SGHAT and CDR2 FQDESV (reference sequence). The CDR3 loop spans 15 amino acids. The DNA for the CDR3 is TGTGCCAGCAGCTTAGGGTCCGGGGCGGTGGAGACCCAGTACTTC. This sequence encodes CASSLGSGAVETQYF.

The chain links TRBV28 to TRBJ1-2, with D unresolved. Germline CDR1 is MDHEN and CDR2 is SYDVKM. V gave up 4 bases and J gave up 6 bases, with 9 bases separating them. CDR3 length: 12 amino acids. This CDR3 is CASSSAINGYTF. CDR3 bases: TGTGCCAGCAGTTCAGCCATAAATGGCTACACCTTC.

This chain's CDR3 is CASTPGLAHYNEQFF. The CDR3 DNA sequence: TGTGCCAGCACCCCGGGACTAGCGCATTACAATGAGCAGTTCTTC. J is TRBJ2-1 and V is TRBV5-6; TRBD2 agrees at 10 bases. The junction had 7 bases not matched to a gene; V was cut back by 6 bases and J by 4 bases. CDR3 size: 15 residues. CDR1 and CDR2 (germline): SGHDT, YYEEEE.

The CDR3 bases are TGTGCCTGGAGCACAGGACAGGGCTATGGCTACACCTTC. Translating it yields CAWSTGQGYGYTF. This rearrangement joins TRBV30 to TRBJ1-2, with 8 bases matching TRBD1. The CDR3 consists of 13 residues. CDR1 GTSNPN and CDR2 SVGIG come from the germline V gene (reference sequence). V lost 3 bases, J lost 4 bases, and 4 bases stayed unmatched.

The J gene is TRBJ2-4, the V gene TRBV5-1; 7 bases are a match to TRBD1. Germline V gene data show CDR1 as SGHRS and CDR2 as YFSETQ. The CDR3 sequence is 16 residues long. V shed 3 bases, J shed 0 bases, and the junction held 6 bases outside the gene matches. The CDR3 nucleotides read TGCGCCAGCAGCTGGGGGACAGACCTAGCCAAAAACATTCAGTACTTC. Translated, it gives CASSWGTDLAKNIQYF.